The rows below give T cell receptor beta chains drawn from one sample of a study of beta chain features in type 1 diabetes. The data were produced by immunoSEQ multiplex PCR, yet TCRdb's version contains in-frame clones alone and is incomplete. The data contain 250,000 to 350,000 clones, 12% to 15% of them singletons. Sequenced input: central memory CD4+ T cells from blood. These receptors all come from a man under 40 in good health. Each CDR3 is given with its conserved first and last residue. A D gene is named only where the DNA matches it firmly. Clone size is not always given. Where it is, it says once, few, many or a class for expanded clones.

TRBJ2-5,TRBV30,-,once,TGTGCCTGGAGGGTAGGGGAGACCCAGTACTTC,CAWRVGETQYF
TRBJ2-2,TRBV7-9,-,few,TGTGCCAGCAGCTTAGGTTCCATCAGGGGCGGGGAGCTGTTTTTT,CASSLGSIRGGELFF
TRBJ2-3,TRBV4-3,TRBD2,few,TGCGCCAGCAGCCAAGCTTCTAGCGGGAGTACAGATACGCAGTATTTT,CASSQASSGSTDTQYF
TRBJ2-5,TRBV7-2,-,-,TGTGCCAGCAGCCAAACCGGGACACCCGGTAGGGACCAGTACTTC,CASSQTGTPGRDQYF
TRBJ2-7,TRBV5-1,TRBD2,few,TGCGCCAGCAAAGGGACTAGCGTCTACGAGCAGTACTTC,CASKGTSVYEQYF
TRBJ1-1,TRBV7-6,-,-,TGTGCCAGCAGCTTAGTGACAGCGAACACTGAAGCTTTCTTT,CASSLVTANTEAFF
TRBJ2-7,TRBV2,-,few,TGTGCCAGCAGTGCCCGCGGAGGCTCCTACGAGCAGTACTTC,CASSARGGSYEQYF
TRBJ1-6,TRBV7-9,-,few,TGTGCCAGCAGCTTAGTGTCCGGGACAAAGGGTTCACCCCTCCACTTT,CASSLVSGTKGSPLHF
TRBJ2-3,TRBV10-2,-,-,TGCGCCAGCTCAGGTTCTGATACGCAGTATTTT,CASSGSDTQYF
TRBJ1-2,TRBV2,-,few,TGTGCCAGCAGTGAACTGTCTAACTATGGCTACACCTTC,CASSELSNYGYTF
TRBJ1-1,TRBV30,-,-,TGTGCCTGGAGTCCCCGATTGGAAGCTGTCTTT,CAWSPRLEAVF
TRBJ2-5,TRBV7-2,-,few,TGTGCCAGCAGCTTATCCGGGTCCCAAGAGACCCAGTACTTC,CASSLSGSQETQYF
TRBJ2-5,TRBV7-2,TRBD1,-,TGTGCCAGCAGCGGGAGACAGGGTCCCGGAACCCAGTACTTC,CASSGRQGPGTQYF
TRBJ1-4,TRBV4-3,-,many,TGCGCCAGCAGCCGGAAAAGCGGGCCGTCGAATGAAAAACTGTTTTTT,CASSRKSGPSNEKLFF
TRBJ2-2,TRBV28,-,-,TGTGCCAGCAGTTCTCACCTCCGGGGGAACACCGGGGAGCTGTTTTTT,CASSSHLRGNTGELFF
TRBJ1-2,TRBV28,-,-,TGTGCCAGCATCGGCCAAGGAGGCTACACCTTC,CASIGQGGYTF
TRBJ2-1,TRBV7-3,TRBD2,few,TGTGCCAGCAGCTCGACTAGCGGGAGCTACAATGAGCAGTTCTTC,CASSSTSGSYNEQFF
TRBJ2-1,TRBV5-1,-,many,TGCGCCAGCAGCTTGGATCCAGGGAGCTCCAATGAGCAGTTCTTC,CASSLDPGSSNEQFF
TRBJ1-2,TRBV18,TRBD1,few,TGTGCCAGCCTTTCCGGGACAGCCTCGTTGAATGGCTACACCTTC,CASLSGTASLNGYTF
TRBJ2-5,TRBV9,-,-,TGTGCCAGCCAGGGGTGGAGTGGGGAGACCCAGTACTTC,CASQGWSGETQYF
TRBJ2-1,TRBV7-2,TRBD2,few,TGTGCCAGCGGCAATAGCGGGAGGATCCATGAGCAGTTCTTC,CASGNSGRIHEQFF
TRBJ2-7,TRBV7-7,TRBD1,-,TGTGCCAGCAGCTTGGGACAGGGTTGGCCCAACGAGCAGTACTTC,CASSLGQGWPNEQYF
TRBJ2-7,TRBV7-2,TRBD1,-,TGTGCCAGCAGCTTAGTGGCAGGGGGCTACGAGCAGTACTTC,CASSLVAGGYEQYF
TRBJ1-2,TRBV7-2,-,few,TGTGCCAGCAGCTTAGGGCAGAAAGTCACTAACTATGGCTACACCTTC,CASSLGQKVTNYGYTF
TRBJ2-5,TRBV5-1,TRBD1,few,TGCGCCAGCAGCTCTCCGGGGACAGGGGGGACCCAGTACTTC,CASSSPGTGGTQYF
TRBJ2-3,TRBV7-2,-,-,TGTGCCAGCAGCTTGTTAATGGATACGCAGTATTTT,CASSLLMDTQYF
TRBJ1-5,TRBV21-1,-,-,TGTGCCAGCAGCATCAAAATAGCCAATCAGCCCCAGCATTTT,CASSIKIANQPQHF
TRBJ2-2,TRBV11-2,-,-,TGTGCCAGCAGCCCGGACATTTCGAACACCGGGGAGCTGTTTTTT,CASSPDISNTGELFF
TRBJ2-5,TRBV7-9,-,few,TGTGCCAGCACCTACGAAGAGACCCAGTACTTC,CASTYEETQYF
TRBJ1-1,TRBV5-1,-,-,TGCGCCAGCAGCTTGGAACGAGGGAACACATACACTGAAGCTTTCTTT,CASSLERGNTYTEAFF
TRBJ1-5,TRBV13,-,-,TGTGCCAGCAGCTTAGGCCGGTGGGGGCAGGGTGTCCAGCCCCAGCATTTT,CASSLGRWGQGVQPQHF
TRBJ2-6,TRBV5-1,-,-,TGCGCCAGCAGCTGGGGGGCAGGGAGCAACGTCCTGACTTTC,CASSWGAGSNVLTF
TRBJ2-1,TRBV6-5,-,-,TGTGCCAGCAGTTACTCGAGATCGGGTAGCTTCGAGCAGTTCTTC,CASSYSRSGSFEQFF
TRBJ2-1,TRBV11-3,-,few,TGTGCCAGCAGCTTACTACCTTCGGGCAATGAGCAGTTCTTC,CASSLLPSGNEQFF
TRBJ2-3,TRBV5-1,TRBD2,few,TGCGCCAGCAGCCCGGGACTAGTATCCACAGATACGCAGTATTTT,CASSPGLVSTDTQYF
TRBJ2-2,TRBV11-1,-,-,TGTGCCAGCAGCCTTCGGTGGAACACCGGGGAGCTGTTTTTT,CASSLRWNTGELFF
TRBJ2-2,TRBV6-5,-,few,TGTGCCAGCAGTTACTCTGGGGGAAGCTCCGGGGAGCTGTTTTTT,CASSYSGGSSGELFF
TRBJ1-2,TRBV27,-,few,TGTGCCAGCAGTTTAGGAAGGGGACGCTATGGCTACACCTTC,CASSLGRGRYGYTF